The rows below give T cell receptor beta chains drawn from one sample of a study of Ad26.COV2.S vaccination and SARS-CoV-2 variants. Profiled with immunoSEQ multiplex PCR; TCRdb holds only in-frame clones, not every one. The sample consists of about 680,000 clones, roughly 90% of them appearing once. The sample in question was peripheral blood, obtained in a trial of Ad26.COV2.S vaccine versus placebo. These receptors came from a person between 18 and 65 years old who received the Ad26.COV2.S COVID-19 vaccine or a placebo. The CDR3 runs from the conserved cysteine through the conserved F or W. D genes are given only for firm matches. A clone size is listed for some rows: how often the clone was seen (once, few, many), or a class if it is expanded.

D,J,size,V,DNA,CDR3
NA,TRBJ2-3,NA,TRBV25-1,TGTGCCAGCAGTGAATTTGCAGGGTCTAGGGATACGCAGTATTTT,CASSEFAGSRDTQYF
NA,TRBJ1-2,NA,TRBV7-2,TGTGCCAGCAGCTTAGCTCAGGGGCTGTATGGCTACACCTTC,CASSLAQGLYGYTF
TRBD1,TRBJ2-5,NA,TRBV6-7,TGTGCCAGCAGCAGACAGGGGGCACGGGAGACCCAGTACTTC,CASSRQGARETQYF
TRBD1,TRBJ2-3,NA,TRBV4-3,TGCGCCAGCAGCCAAGATCTTCCTGCGACAGGGGGCGCGGGAGATACGCAGTATTTT,CASSQDLPATGGAGDTQYF
TRBD1,TRBJ1-1,NA,TRBV30,TGTGCCTGGAATCGGGACAGGGGGCTGAGAACTGAAGCTTTCTTT,CAWNRDRGLRTEAFF
NA,TRBJ1-2,NA,TRBV19,TGTGCCACTCAGTACCCCAACTATGGCTACACCTTC,CATQYPNYGYTF
NA,TRBJ1-1,NA,TRBV18,TGTGCCAGCTCACCGACGGAGAACACTGAAGCTTTCTTT,CASSPTENTEAFF
NA,TRBJ2-7,NA,TRBV4-3,TGCGCCAGCAGCCCCAACCCGATCGACTACGAGCAGTACTTC,CASSPNPIDYEQYF
TRBD1,TRBJ1-2,once,TRBV7-2,TGTGCCAGCAGCTCGATGGCAGGGGGAGGGGATGGCTACACCTTC,CASSSMAGGGDGYTF
TRBD1,TRBJ1-5,once,TRBV10-2,TGCGCCACCTGGGCAGGGGGTCAGCCCCAGCATTTT,CATWAGGQPQHF